Below are 20 T cell receptor beta chains sequenced from a single sample in a study of T-cell memory formation after mild COVID-19. TCRdb processed the 5' RACE reads anew with MiXCR; each CDR3 protein has one entry. The data contain some 15,000 distinct CDR3 sequences, 15% to 20% of them singletons. Sequences were obtained from PBMCs or a T cell subset sorted from them (not recorded which). These receptors were obtained from an adult woman who had mild COVID-19 (a few samples of this study predate the infection). Cell type and time point are not known.

This clonotype was seen at least ten times. The V gene is TRBV7-6, the J gene TRBJ2-1, with TRBD2 matching over 8 bases. The CDR3 runs to 16 residues. Germline CDR1 reads SGHVS; CDR2 reads FNYEAQ. The V and J ends lost 1 base and 2 bases, in that order; junction bases with no gene match: 4. CDR3 loop: CASSLVGAGAYNEQFF. The CDR3 DNA is TGTGCCAGCAGCTTAGTAGGAGCGGGGGCCTACAATGAGCAGTTCTTC.

This clonotype has ten or more counts. V and J are TRBV24-1 and TRBJ1-1, with no clear D. CDR1 and CDR2 (germline): KGHDR, SFDVKD. V was trimmed by 7 bases and J by 3 bases, leaving 5 bases between them. The length of the CDR3 is 11 residues. CDR3 in amino acids: CATRTDTEAFF. CDR3 bases: TGTGCCACCAGAACAGACACTGAAGCTTTCTTT.

This clonotype was counted ten times or more. CDR3 DNA sequence: TGTGCCAGCAGCTCCCACCTATTAAACCAAGAGACCCAGTACTTC. This codes for CASSSHLLNQETQYF. This chain links TRBV7-9 with TRBJ2-5; D unclear. Trimming cost V 4 bases and J 0 bases, with 12 bases left between them. In germline, CDR1 is SEHNR, CDR2 FQNEAQ (reference sequence). This CDR3 is built from 15 residues.

This clonotype was counted many times. The chain has TRBV6-5 and TRBJ2-7, with TRBD1 as a possible D gene (5 bases). V was trimmed by 0 bases and J by 2 bases, leaving 11 bases between them. The CDR3 extends over 15 amino acids. Germline V lookup: CDR1 MNHEY, CDR2 SVGAGI. Written as DNA, the CDR3 is TGTGCCAGCAGTTACTCCCGCAACAGGCCCTACGAGCAGTACTTC. It specifies CASSYSRNRPYEQYF.

This clonotype has ten or more counts. The chain is built from TRBV14 and TRBJ2-7; TRBD1 matches at 7 bases. The CDR3 contains 14 residues. From germline, CDR1 is SGHDN and CDR2 FVKESK. V was pared by 5 bases and J by 6 bases, with 10 bases of the junction left unmatched. CDR3: CASSWTGGISEQYF. The CDR3, as DNA: TGTGCCAGCAGCTGGACAGGCGGAATAAGCGAGCAGTACTTC.

In this sample, this clonotype turned up many times. This chain connects TRBV4-1 to TRBJ1-2; D uncertain. Per germline, CDR1 MGHRA and CDR2 YSYEKL. V was cut by 0 bases and J by 0 bases, with 8 bases left in between. The CDR3 is made up of 15 amino acids. The chain's CDR3 is CASSQEKVSNYGYTF. The CDR3 region has the DNA TGCGCCAGCAGCCAAGAAAAGGTTTCTAACTATGGCTACACCTTC.

This clonotype was detected ten times or more. V gene TRBV4-1 combines with J gene TRBJ2-2; 14 nucleotides match TRBD2. Germline CDR1 MGHRA, CDR2 YSYEKL. The CDR3 consists of 20 residues. V shed 4 bases, J shed 4 bases, and the junction held 14 bases outside the gene matches. CDR3 amino acids: CASSPPNRLAGGPGTGELFF. In DNA form, the CDR3 reads TGCGCCAGCAGCCCCCCGAATCGACTAGCGGGGGGGCCGGGCACCGGGGAGCTGTTTTTT.

This chain's CDR3 is CASRGPSDTQYF. CDR3 coding DNA: TGTGCCAGCCGGGGGCCGTCAGATACGCAGTATTTT. V and J are TRBV6-1 and TRBJ2-3; the D gene could be TRBD1 or TRBD2 (6 bases each). Germline loops: CDR1 MNHNS, CDR2 SASEGT. The V gene lost 8 bases and the J gene lost 4 bases, with 10 bases spanning the gap. The CDR3 has 12 amino acids.

V gene TRBV7-9 combines with J gene TRBJ2-5; possibly TRBD1 for D (6 bases). This CDR3 is 14 amino acids long. Germline V gene sequence: CDR1 SEHNR, CDR2 FQNEAQ (reference sequence). V was cut by 2 bases and J by 4 bases, with 11 bases left in between. CDR3 nucleotides: TGTGCCAGCAGCTTACTTGGCAGGGGAGAGACCCAGTACTTC. Its translation: CASSLLGRGETQYF. Full variable domain (remainder filled in from reference TRBV7-9 and TRBJ2-5): DTGVSQNPRHKITKRGQNVTFRCDPISEHNRLYWYRQTLGQGPEFLTYFQNEAQLEKSRLLSDRFSAERPKGSFSTLEIQRTEQGDSAMYLCASSLLGRGETQYFGPGTRLLVL.

This clonotype was found many times. V and J are TRBV5-6 and TRBJ2-1; D is ambiguous. The V gene lost 0 bases and the J gene lost 0 bases, with 10 bases spanning the gap. The CDR3 is made up of 16 amino acids. CDR1 SGHDT and CDR2 YYEEEE come from the germline V gene. CDR3 protein: CASSLGPGGSYNEQFF. CDR3 DNA sequence: TGTGCCAGCAGCTTGGGGCCAGGCGGCTCCTACAATGAGCAGTTCTTC.

J is TRBJ2-7 and V is TRBV10-2, with unresolved D. Trimming shortened V by 8 bases and J by 2 bases, and 7 bases separated the two germline ends. Germline CDR1 WSHSY, CDR2 SAAADI. CDR3 length: 11 amino acids. The CDR3 protein is CASGSPYEQYF. The CDR3 DNA sequence: TGCGCCAGCGGGTCCCCCTACGAGCAGTACTTC.

A single count supports this clonotype. The chain is built from TRBV7-3 and TRBJ2-5, with 8 bases that match TRBD1. Trimming removed 2 bases from V and 1 base from J; junction bases left unmatched: 3. CDR3 length equals 15 residues. CDR1 SGHTA and CDR2 FQGTGA come from the germline V gene. The CDR3 coding sequence is TGTGCCAGCAGCTTAGGACAGGGCCTCCAAGAGACCCAGTACTTC. The encoded protein is CASSLGQGLQETQYF.

CDR3 loop: CASSRTGGRHEQYV. The DNA of the CDR3 is TGTGCCAGCAGCAGGACAGGGGGCCGACACGAGCAGTACGTC. The V and J genes are TRBV7-9 and TRBJ2-7, with 11 bases matching TRBD1. From germline, CDR1 is SEHNR and CDR2 FQNEAQ (reference sequence). Trimming took 5 bases from V and 5 from J; bases not matched to a gene: 5. There are 14 residues in the CDR3.

The table lists this clonotype with many counts. V and J are TRBV29-1 and TRBJ2-3; the D is unclear. Germline V gene lookup returns CDR1 SQVTM and CDR2 ANQGSEA. The ends were cut back, 4 bases at V and 3 bases at J, with 17 bases in the middle. The length of the CDR3 is 15 residues. DNA for the CDR3: TGCAGCGTTGTATGGGGTTTCTTCGGGACAGATACGCAGTATTTT. Protein sequence: CSVVWGFFGTDTQYF.

This clonotype has a count of ten or more. V is TRBV7-9 and J is TRBJ2-1; tentatively, D is TRBD1 or TRBD2 (5 bases each). In germline, CDR1 is SEHNR, CDR2 FQNEAQ (reference sequence). V lost 7 bases, J lost 2 bases, and 12 bases lay in between. CDR3 length: 14 residues. CDR3 protein: CASTFRGPYNEQFF. The CDR3 bases are TGTGCCAGCACCTTCCGGGGCCCCTACAATGAGCAGTTCTTC.

The table lists this clonotype with many counts. The V gene is TRBV2, the J gene TRBJ2-2, with 11 bases lining up with TRBD1. This CDR3 comprises 14 residues. CDR1 and CDR2 from the germline V gene are SNHLY and FYNNEI. The ends lost 7 bases at V and 6 bases at J; junction bases unmatched: 4. The CDR3 region is CASIGQGAAGELFF. In DNA, the CDR3 is TGTGCCAGCATTGGACAGGGGGCGGCCGGGGAGCTGTTTTTT.

This clonotype was counted many times. This chain links TRBV4-1 with TRBJ2-7; D is possibly TRBD2 (7 bases). The germline V gene has CDR1 MGHRA and CDR2 YSYEKL. Trimming took off 0 bases at V and 2 bases at J, with 14 bases between the two ends. The CDR3 length is 16 residues. The CDR3 DNA is TGCGCCAGCAGCCAAGACGGGCGGGGGCCCACCTACGAGCAGTACTTC. The encoded protein is CASSQDGRGPTYEQYF.

V gene TRBV5-1 combines with J gene TRBJ2-3; TRBD2 aligns across 8 bases. This CDR3 region has 15 residues. CDR1 and CDR2 from the germline V gene are SGHRS and YFSETQ. With 4 bases clipped from V and 3 bases from J, the junction kept 7 bases outside the gene matches. CDR3 coding DNA: TGCGCCAGCAGCCTAGGACTAGCTCAGACAGATACGCAGTATTTT. Its translation is CASSLGLAQTDTQYF.

This chain connects TRBV20-1 to TRBJ2-3; 8 bases fit TRBD2. The CDR3 is 14 amino acids. With V trimmed by 6 bases and J by 1 base, 6 bases remained unmatched. The germline V gene has CDR1 DFQATT and CDR2 SNEGSKA (reference sequence). The CDR3 nucleotides are TGCAGTGCGAAGCCGGGAGGGGGCACAGATACGCAGTATTTT. As protein: CSAKPGGGTDTQYF.

This clonotype was seen repeatedly, ten times or more. V gene TRBV2 combines with J gene TRBJ2-5; tentatively, D is TRBD2 (5 bases). The CDR3 sequence is 13 residues long. Germline loops: CDR1 SNHLY, CDR2 FYNNEI. Trimming pared 5 bases from V and 5 bases from J, leaving 12 bases between. The CDR3 DNA is TGTGCCAGCAGTACCAACAGAGGGGAGACCCAGTACTTC. It translates to CASSTNRGETQYF.